This T cell receptor beta chain emerged from a study of CD8 T cells in Susac syndrome. cDNA came from around 0.5 to 1 ug RNA primed by random hexamers. TCRdb passed the immunoSEQ multiplex PCR reads through MiXCR, listing each CDR3 protein once. The table includes over 65,000 distinct CDR3 sequences, approximately 94% detected once. Per germline, CDR1 LGHDT and CDR2 YNNKEL (reference sequence). Between the trimmed V and J ends, which lost 0 bases and 0 bases, there was a span of 6 bases. This CDR3 is 14 amino acids long. The chain couples TRBV3-1 to TRBJ2-7, with D unclear. Sequencing used CD4+ T cells from PBMCs. The sequence derives from a human donor with Susac syndrome. The DNA for the CDR3 is TGTGCCAGCAGCCAAGACACGAGCTCCTACGAGCAGTACTTC. This codes for CASSQDTSSYEQYF.